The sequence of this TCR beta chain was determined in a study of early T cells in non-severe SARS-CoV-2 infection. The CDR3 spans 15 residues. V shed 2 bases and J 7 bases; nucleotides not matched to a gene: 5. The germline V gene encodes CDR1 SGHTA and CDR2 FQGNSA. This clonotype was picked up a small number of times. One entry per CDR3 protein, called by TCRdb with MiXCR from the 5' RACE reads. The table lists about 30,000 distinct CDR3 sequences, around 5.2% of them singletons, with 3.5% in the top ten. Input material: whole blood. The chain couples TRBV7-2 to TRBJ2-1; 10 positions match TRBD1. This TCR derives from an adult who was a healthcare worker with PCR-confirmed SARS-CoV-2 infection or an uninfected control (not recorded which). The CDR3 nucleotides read TGTGCCAGCAGCTTAAACGGACAGGGGGATAATGAGCAGTTCTTC. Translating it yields CASSLNGQGDNEQFF.